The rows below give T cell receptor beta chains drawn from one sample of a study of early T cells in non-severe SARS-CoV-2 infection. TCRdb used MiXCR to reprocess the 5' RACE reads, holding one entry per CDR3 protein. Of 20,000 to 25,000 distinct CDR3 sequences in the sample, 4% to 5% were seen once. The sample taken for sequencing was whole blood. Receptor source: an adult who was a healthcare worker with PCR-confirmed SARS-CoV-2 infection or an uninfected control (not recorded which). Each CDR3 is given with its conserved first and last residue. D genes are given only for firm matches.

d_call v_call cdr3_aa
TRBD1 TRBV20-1 CSASTGGRGYTF
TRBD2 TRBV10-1 CASSDPASGGSTGELFF
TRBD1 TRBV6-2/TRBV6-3 CASSYSNRGADTQYF
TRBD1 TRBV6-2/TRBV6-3 CASSNGQGAEQYF
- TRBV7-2 CASSLSGFFGYTF
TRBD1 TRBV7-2 CASSPQRQGNSPLHF
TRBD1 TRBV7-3 CASSWGQGEGNEQYF
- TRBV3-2 CASSQALDRLDRVNEQYF
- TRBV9 CASSPSPLNEKLFF
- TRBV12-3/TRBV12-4 CASSGGGRDYEQYF
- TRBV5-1 CASSSEGGRYEQYF
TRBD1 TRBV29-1 CSAEQGADEQYF
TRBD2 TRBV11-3 CASSLIAGGQQFF
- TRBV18 CASSPSDTNYNYGYTF
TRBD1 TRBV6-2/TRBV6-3 CASARDRSGNTIYF
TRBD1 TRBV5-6 CASSQRTGSSTDTQYF
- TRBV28 CASRSPSTYEQYF
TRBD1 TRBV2 CASSASGGAGQPQHF
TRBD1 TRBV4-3 CASSQATGGFTGELFF
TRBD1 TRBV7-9 CASSLTGAYNEKLFF
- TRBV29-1 CSVEGSSGANVLTF
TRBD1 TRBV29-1 CSVETGGVGNTIYF
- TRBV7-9 CASSLQAGSYEQYF
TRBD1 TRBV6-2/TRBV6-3 CASSARQGLNIQYF
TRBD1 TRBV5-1 CASSFVARDRGNSPLHF
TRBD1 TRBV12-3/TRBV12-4 CASSLALYRGPEGEKLFF
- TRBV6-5 CASSSAGESYTF
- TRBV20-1 CSAPDTGGDGYTF
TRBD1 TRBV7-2 CASSSLQGAAQYF
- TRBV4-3 CASSQERPGDGYTF
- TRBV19 CASNVQGVGYGYTF
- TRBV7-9 CASSPDLVFTDTQYF
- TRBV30 CAWSVRGGFGLNEKLFF
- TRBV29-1 CSVTGQGVYEQYF
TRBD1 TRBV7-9 CASSLGLTGSGNTIYF
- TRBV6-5 CASSYSTRGKGEQYF